The subject of this entry is one T cell receptor beta chain. The sample is drawn from a study of blood T cell repertoires in COVID-19. Overall study context: Sources were T cells, B-cell-depleted T cells, or PBMCs; the material itself was cDNA or gDNA.

The CDR3 runs 13 residues. CDR1 is SGHVS, CDR2 FQNEAQ, per germline. Deletions cut 5 bases from V and 4 bases from J, with 11 bases between. TCRdb's copy holds only in-frame clones and misses some; the assay was immunoSEQ multiplex PCR. This table has about 220,000 clones, over 65% appearing once. V is TRBV7-8 and J is TRBJ1-1; TRBD1 might be the D (6 bases). The TCR was taken from a woman in her sixties or seventies who had recovered from COVID-19. Sequencing input: PBMCs or T cells enriched from blood (not recorded which). The CDR3 sequence: CASSPGTPTEAFF. The CDR3 nucleotides are TGTGCCAGCAGCCCAGGGACACCCACTGAAGCTTTCTTT.